This T cell receptor (beta chain) was obtained from a study of blood T cell repertoires in COVID-19 (dated by TCRdb to 2018 to 2021). The study in broad terms: Samples covering the acute and convalescent phases of COVID-19 were provided by collaborators in the United States, Italy and Spain. The material from the prospective study consisted of cDNA or gDNA derived from T cells, B-cell-depleted T cells, or PBMCs. The dataset comprised deeply sampled blood TCRbeta repertoires from subjects exposed to, actively infected with, or recovered from COVID-19. The repertoires were released in a freely available public database intended as a resource for research on the immune response to SARS-CoV-2. Samples were obtained from the ongoing ImmuneRACE study (first 160 participants) and from 1,200 or so subjects provided by 6 global collaborators. A de-identified subject ID, COVID-19 status, age in years and sex were almost always included in the sample metadata. Where available, HLA class I and class II types were taken from metadata supplied by the sample provider and were not determined by assay-based typing.

The germline V gene (reference sequence) provides CDR1 LGHDT and CDR2 YNNKEL. V is pruned by 2 bases and J by 5 bases, leaving 7 bases of the junction without a gene match. Measured from the cysteine to the phenylalanine, the CDR3 is 16 residues long. Just CDR3 DNA is preserved here, 48 bases in frame from base 1. The collaborating institutions used their own protocols to collect whole blood in K2EDTA tubes. For TCRbeta analysis, collaborators shipped samples as frozen whole blood, isolated PBMCs, or DNA extracted from either of those sample types. Broader findings and caveats from the paper: The quantity of clinical and demographic metadata differed by source and by participant and was supplied without curation.

As to this clone: The target of this receptor is not known. Per-base quality was not reported, and no clone a single base away is much larger than it.

TCRbeta CDR3 regions were amplified from genomic DNA by means of the immunoSEQ Assay, a bias-controlled multiplex PCR. As for the original processing: The number of nucleated cells in each sample was estimated from the amplification of reference gene primers within the assay. To quantify the absolute abundance of each unique TCRbeta CDR3 rearrangement, sequence reads were collapsed and filtered. Productive Simpson clonality was computed per sample as the square root of Simpson's diversity index over productive rearrangements. The table was pulled from immuneACCESS by TCRdb, which kept in-frame rearrangements only. Such tables lose some clones; where checked, under half of the loss comes from unresolved V genes, and the rest has no known cause. The V and J calls and clone size are taken from that table; D and trimming were inferred from the DNA. Here the sample has tens of thousands of clones; around 84% occur a single time. Clones ranked in the top ten supply 3.2% of the sample.

This TCR was sampled from a man between 45 and 60 years old with active COVID-19. The chain couples TRBV3-1 (or the pseudogene TRBV3-2) to TRBJ1-4; TRBD1 fits 8 bases in the junction. Input material: peripheral blood. This receptor carries the CDR3 CASSQKRQGPNEKLFF. The nucleotide sequence reads as follows: TGTGCCAGCAGCCAAAAAAGACAGGGGCCCAATGAAAAACTGTTTTTT.